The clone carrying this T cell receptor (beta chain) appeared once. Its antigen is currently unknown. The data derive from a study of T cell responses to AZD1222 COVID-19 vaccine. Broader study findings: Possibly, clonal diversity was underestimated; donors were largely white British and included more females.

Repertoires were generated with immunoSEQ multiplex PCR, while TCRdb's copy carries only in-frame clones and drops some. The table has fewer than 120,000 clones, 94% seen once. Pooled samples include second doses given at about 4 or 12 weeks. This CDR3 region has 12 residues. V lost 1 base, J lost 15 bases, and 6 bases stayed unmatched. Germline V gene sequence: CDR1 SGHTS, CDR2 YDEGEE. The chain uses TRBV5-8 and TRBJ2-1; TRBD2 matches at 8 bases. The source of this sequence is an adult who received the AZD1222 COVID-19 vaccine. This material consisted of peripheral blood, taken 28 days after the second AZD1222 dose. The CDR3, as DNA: TGTGCCAGCAGCTTGTCGAGCGGGAGATGGTTCTTC. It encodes CASSLSSGRWFF.